The clone carrying this T cell receptor beta chain was picked up one time. Its antigen is not known. These data originate in a study of cytomegalovirus exposure and HLA in healthy donors. Overall study results and limits: Reportedly, diagnosis of cytomegalovirus status by the classifier showed high specificity and sensitivity. Researchers reported in a later analysis that common viral pathogens appeared linked to several top clusters. Sequencing probably produced one cluster of sequence variants that were highly shared.

This CDR3 region has 14 residues. V was trimmed by 1 base and J by 4 bases, leaving 10 bases between them. Germline V gene sequence: CDR1 SGHDN, CDR2 FVKESK. Amplification used 60 Vbeta primers and 13 Jbeta primers. The repertoire was sequenced with immunoSEQ multiplex PCR; TCRdb's copy has only in-frame clones and lacks some. Among under 200,000 clones, approximately 84% were seen once, and the ten largest hold around 0.93%. The sample was PBMCs. This chain connects TRBV14 to TRBJ1-1; D is possibly TRBD1 (6 bases). The TCR was taken from a man younger than 40 in good health and CMV-seronegative. CDR3 sequence: CASSQVTGRTEAFF. The CDR3, as DNA: TGTGCCAGCAGCCAAGTAACAGGGCGCACTGAAGCTTTCTTT.